The sequence of this T cell receptor (beta chain) was determined in a study of OX40 agonist ivuxolimab in advanced cancers. General observations from the study: Low normalized clonal expansion also occurred in some nonresponding patients.

With regard to this clone: Its antigen is as yet unknown.

Assay: immunoSEQ multiplex PCR; the TCRdb copy retains only in-frame clones and omits some. Here the sample spans 130,000 or so clones, about 92% being singletons. The CDR3 covers 14 residues. CDR1 MNHEY and CDR2 SVGAGI come from the germline V gene. The V end lost 5 bases, the J end lost 0 bases, and 8 bases lay between the germline ends. The receptor was isolated from an adult with an advanced solid tumor such as melanoma, head and neck, liver or kidney cancer. The sequencing here drew on CD4+ or CD8+ T cells sorted from blood, taken in a trial of the OX40 agonist ivuxolimab. V and J are TRBV6-5 and TRBJ1-3; D gene uncertain. The CDR3 DNA reads as TGTGCCAGCAGTGAAGAATTCTCTGGAAACACCATATATTTT. It translates to CASSEEFSGNTIYF.